This passage covers 5 T cell receptor beta chains from one sample sequenced in a study of long-term antiretroviral therapy in people with HIV. Runs used v3.0 of the immunoSEQ assay and were done at survey level. Repertoires were generated with immunoSEQ multiplex PCR, while TCRdb's copy carries only in-frame clones and drops some. The repertoire holds 15,000 to 20,000 clones, with 86% as singletons. The sample here was unsorted PBMCs, taken 0.5 years after starting antiretroviral therapy. Receptors originate from a man aged 35 to 55 with HIV.

The rearrangement uses TRBV19 and TRBJ1-5; the D gene is possibly TRBD1 (5 bases). The V and J ends lost 5 bases and 1 base respectively, with 9 bases between them. Germline V gene lookup returns CDR1 LNHDA and CDR2 SQIVND (reference sequence). The CDR3 is 14 residues long. CDR3 nucleotides: TGTGCCAGTAGTCCGGGGGGAAGCAATCAGCCCCAGCATTTT. Translating it yields CASSPGGSNQPQHF.

The rearrangement links TRBV11-1 to TRBJ2-7; 7 nucleotides agree with TRBD1. CDR3 length equals 14 residues. The V and J ends lost 5 bases and 0 bases, in that order; junction bases with no gene match: 4. Germline loops: CDR1 SGHAT, CDR2 FQDESV (reference sequence). The DNA for the CDR3 is TGTGCCAGCAGCCTAGGACAGGTCTCCTACGAGCAGTACTTC. Translating it yields CASSLGQVSYEQYF.

The chain couples TRBV18 to TRBJ2-2, with TRBD2 as a possible D gene (5 bases). Germline lookup yields CDR1 KGHSH and CDR2 LQKENI. Trimming stripped 2 bases from V and 4 bases from J, with 11 bases between. The CDR3 runs to 15 residues. The CDR3 is CASSPWEPTTGELFF. Written as DNA, the CDR3 is TGTGCCAGCTCACCATGGGAGCCCACCACCGGGGAGCTGTTTTTT.

On this clone itself: The same CDR3 can be traced to other DNA sequences in this sample. The V and J genes are TRBV7-9 and TRBJ1-1, with D possibly TRBD1 on 5 matching bases. V lost 0 bases to trimming and J lost 0 bases, with 8 bases between them. CDR3 length: 15 amino acids. The V gene's germline CDR1 is SEHNR and CDR2 FQNEAQ (reference sequence). The CDR3 sequence: CASSLAPGMNTEAFF. The CDR3 nucleotides are TGTGCCAGCAGCTTAGCGCCAGGGATGAACACTGAAGCTTTCTTT.

The sample holds one count of this clone. The J gene is TRBJ2-7, the V gene TRBV5-1; TRBD1 or TRBD2 may be the D gene (5 bases each). Germline CDR1 is SGHRS and CDR2 is YFSETQ. Deletions cut 4 bases from V and 6 bases from J, with 17 bases between. The CDR3 contains 14 residues. The CDR3 sequence: CASSHTQGTGEQYF. As DNA, the CDR3 is TGCGCCAGCAGCCACACTCAAGGGACCGGCGAGCAGTACTTC.